The 18 T cell receptor beta chains listed next were all sequenced from one sample in a study of blood T cell repertoires in COVID-19. Sequencing was performed with immunoSEQ multiplex PCR; in TCRdb, only in-frame clones are kept and a portion is missing. The top ten clones hold around 0.86% of a sample with 200,000 to 300,000 clones, around 90% of them seen once. The specimen sequenced was peripheral blood. Receptors were obtained from a man aged 25-40 years with COVID-19, enrolled during active disease.

This rearrangement joins TRBV5-5 to TRBJ2-1; D is ambiguous. This CDR3 comprises 14 residues. V gave up 0 bases and J gave up 1 base, with 5 bases separating them. The germline V gene has CDR1 SGHKS and CDR2 YYEKEE (reference sequence). The CDR3 region is CASSLGDSYNEQFF. The CDR3 bases are TGTGCCAGCAGCTTGGGCGATTCCTACAATGAGCAGTTCTTC.

This clone occurred a few times. V is TRBV24-1 and J is TRBJ1-5, with no clear D. The CDR3 consists of 18 residues. The V gene lost 4 bases and the J gene lost 0 bases, with 18 bases spanning the gap. Germline CDR1 and CDR2: KGHDR and SFDVKD. Here the CDR3 reads CATSDRPGEKYSNQPQHF. CDR3 sequence (DNA): TGTGCCACCAGTGACAGGCCCGGCGAAAAGTATAGCAATCAGCCCCAGCATTTT.

CDR3 protein: CASRRFDRNQPQHF. The CDR3, as DNA: TGTGCCAGCAGACGATTTGACAGAAATCAGCCCCAGCATTTT. The chain combines TRBV6-5 with TRBJ1-5; weak D call: TRBD1 (5 bases). The germline V gene encodes CDR1 MNHEY and CDR2 SVGAGI. This CDR3 contains 14 residues. The V and J ends lost 6 bases and 4 bases respectively, with 13 bases between them.

This chain links TRBV12-1 with TRBJ2-5; the tabulated D call, TRBD2, remains unverified against the DNA. TRBV12-1 is annotated as a pseudogene. CDR3 length: 18 amino acids. CDR3 sequence: CASSFSPSGGTYQETQYF. CDR3 DNA sequence: TGTGCCAGCAGCTTTAGTCCTAGCGGGGGTACGTACCAAGAGACCCAGTACTTC.

The genes are TRBV3-1 (or the pseudogene TRBV3-2) and TRBJ2-1, with D perhaps matching TRBD2 (5 bases). The CDR3 spans 16 residues. Trimming removed 4 bases at V and 8 bases at J, with 21 bases between. In germline, CDR1 is LGHDT, CDR2 YNNKEL (reference sequence). The CDR3 sequence is CASSPPPLGGYHEQFF. As DNA, the CDR3 is TGTGCCAGCAGCCCTCCCCCGCTAGGAGGATACCATGAGCAGTTCTTC.

The CDR3 DNA sequence: TGTGCCAGCAGTTCCGGGACAGGGAAAGGCGGCTACACCTTC. Its protein product is CASSSGTGKGGYTF. The chain couples TRBV6-5 to TRBJ1-2; 9 bases agree with TRBD1. Germline V gene lookup returns CDR1 MNHEY and CDR2 SVGAGI. Losses at the gene ends were 4 bases for V and 8 bases for J; bases not matched to a gene: 8. This CDR3 spans 14 amino acids.

The chain uses TRBV4-2 and TRBJ2-6, with TRBD2 identical over 7 bases. Germline-derived CDR1 and CDR2 are LGHNA and YNFKEQ. The V gene end was trimmed by 4 bases and the J gene end by 2 bases; junction bases not matched to a gene: 8. The CDR3 sequence is 17 residues long. CDR3 nucleotide sequence: TGTGCCAGCAGCCCGGTACCGGGGGGTACTGGGGCCAACGTCCTGACTTTC. Protein product: CASSPVPGGTGANVLTF.

The DNA of the CDR3 is TGCGCCAGCAGCTTGGCAGGACAGGGAATCGATTCACCCCTCCACTTT. Its translation is CASSLAGQGIDSPLHF. The chain employs TRBV5-1 and TRBJ1-6, with TRBD1 matching over 8 bases. V gave up 0 bases and J gave up 8 bases; unmatched junction bases: 7. Germline V gives CDR1 SGHRS, CDR2 YFSETQ. The CDR3 is 16 amino acids.

The rearrangement joins TRBV29-1 to TRBJ2-5, with 8 bases lining up with TRBD2. Unmatched junction bases numbered 7, after V lost 5 bases and J lost 5 bases. The length of the CDR3 is 13 residues. Germline CDR1 reads SQVTM; CDR2 reads ANQGSEA. CDR3 in amino acids: CSVFFGGAETQYF. CDR3 coding DNA: TGCAGCGTTTTTTTCGGGGGGGCGGAGACCCAGTACTTC.

This chain links TRBV6-5 with TRBJ1-5; no definite D call. In germline, CDR1 is MNHEY, CDR2 SVGAGI. This CDR3 contains 14 residues. V shed 2 bases and J shed 4 bases, with 9 bases lying between them. In DNA, the CDR3 is TGTGCCAGCAGTTACCGGGGAGTTAATCAGCCCCAGCATTTT. Its protein is CASSYRGVNQPQHF.

A single count supports this clone. This chain connects TRBV7-9 to TRBJ2-2; the D gene is possibly TRBD1 (5 bases). CDR1 is SEHNR, CDR2 FQNEAQ, per germline (reference sequence). The V end was cut by 5 bases, the J end by 2 bases, with 15 bases between. This CDR3 has 16 residues. The CDR3 is CASSPGQAQNTGELFF. For the CDR3, the DNA is TGTGCCAGCAGCCCTGGACAAGCCCAAAACACCGGGGAGCTGTTTTTT.

This clone has a handful of counts. The chain employs TRBV30 and TRBJ1-5; maybe TRBD1 (6 bases). Germline V lookup: CDR1 GTSNPN, CDR2 SVGIG (reference sequence). V shed 5 bases and J shed 5 bases, with 19 bases lying between them. The CDR3 spans 15 residues. As DNA, the CDR3 is TGTGCCTGGGCAATTGGGGGCGGAACAGATCAGCCCCAGCATTTT. Protein: CAWAIGGGTDQPQHF.

The chain combines TRBV30 with TRBJ1-6; 8 bases match TRBD1. V shed 0 bases, J shed 0 bases, and the junction held 10 bases outside the gene matches. The CDR3 runs to 19 residues. The germline V gene encodes CDR1 GTSNPN and CDR2 SVGIG (reference sequence). CDR3 sequence: CAWSVRDRLISSYNSPLHF. In nucleotides, the CDR3 is TGTGCCTGGAGTGTACGGGACAGGTTAATTAGCTCCTATAATTCACCCCTCCACTTT.

The chain couples TRBV5-4 to TRBJ1-2, with D perhaps matching TRBD1 (6 bases). V gave up 4 bases and J gave up 8 bases, with 15 bases separating them. The CDR3 consists of 13 residues. The germline V gene has CDR1 SGHNT and CDR2 YYREEE (reference sequence). Written as DNA, the CDR3 is TGTGCCAGCAGCCCAAATTCAGGGGACGGCTACACCTTC. Protein product: CASSPNSGDGYTF.

The V and J genes are TRBV6-6 and TRBJ1-5; TRBD1 agrees at 7 bases. The V gene end was trimmed by 6 bases and the J gene end by 1 base; junction bases not matched to a gene: 6. The length of the CDR3 is 15 residues. CDR1 MNHNY and CDR2 SVGAGI come from the germline V gene (reference sequence). CDR3 sequence: CASRPSGGSNQPQHF. CDR3 DNA sequence: TGTGCCAGCAGGCCCTCAGGGGGAAGCAATCAGCCCCAGCATTTT.

The chain recombines TRBV5-1 with TRBJ1-2; D possibly corresponds to TRBD1 (6 bases). Trimming shortened V by 0 bases and J by 6 bases, and 30 bases separated the two germline ends. The CDR3 covers 20 residues. The germline V gene has CDR1 SGHRS and CDR2 YFSETQ. CDR3 amino acids: CASSLVAPSPYRQGQDGYTF. The CDR3 coding sequence is TGCGCCAGCAGCTTGGTTGCCCCATCACCCTACCGGCAGGGGCAGGATGGCTACACCTTC.

The V and J genes are TRBV4-1 and TRBJ1-3; D call uncertain. Germline values: CDR1 MGHRA, CDR2 YSYEKL. V was trimmed by 3 bases and J by 1 base, leaving 10 bases between them. The CDR3 is 15 residues long. CDR3 bases: TGCGCCAGCAGCCACCCATCTAATTCTGGAAACACCATATATTTT. Encoded protein: CASSHPSNSGNTIYF.

This clone appeared once. V and J are TRBV5-1 and TRBJ2-2; 8 bases line up with TRBD2. The germline V gene encodes CDR1 SGHRS and CDR2 YFSETQ. V dropped 0 bases and J dropped 5; count of bases not matched to a gene: 6. The CDR3 length is 16 residues. CDR3 in DNA: TGCGCCAGCAGCTTGGCCGGGGGGGCGCGGACCGGGGAGCTGTTTTTT. This sequence encodes CASSLAGGARTGELFF.